The T cell receptor (beta chain) described here comes from a study of blood T cell repertoires in COVID-19. At the level of the study: T cells, B-cell-depleted T cells, or PBMCs provided the cDNA or gDNA that served as material.

Clones were sequenced by immunoSEQ multiplex PCR, and TCRdb holds only the in-frame ones, with some missing. This sample has about 220,000 clones, with more than 75% found just once. The CDR3 contains 16 residues. Germline assignment: CDR1 MNHNY and CDR2 SVGAGI (reference sequence). V was shortened by 5 bases and J by 4 bases, with 20 bases between the two germline ends. This TCR derives from a human donor in a cohort sampled during active COVID-19. The chain has TRBV6-6 and TRBJ1-1; maybe TRBD1 (5 bases). The source material was peripheral blood. The CDR3 nucleotides are TGTGCCAGCAGTACTGGGGGGATAGACCGCGGCACTGAAGCTTTCTTT. Translating it yields CASSTGGIDRGTEAFF.